This T cell receptor beta chain emerged from a study of blood T cell repertoires in COVID-19. As for the study in general: T cells, B-cell-depleted T cells, or PBMCs provided the cDNA or gDNA that served as material.

Followed longitudinally, the Seattle patients had been enrolled during active infection. Clones were sequenced by immunoSEQ multiplex PCR, and TCRdb holds only the in-frame ones, with some missing. The data show some 190,000 clones, roughly four fifths seen once. This receptor was obtained from a woman aged 40 to 50 with COVID-19, enrolled during active disease. Sequenced material: peripheral blood.

In DNA, the CDR3 is TGTGCCAGCAGTTACTCAGAGGGGGACTATGGCTACACCTTC. This translates into CASSYSEGDYGYTF. This chain links TRBV6-5 with TRBJ1-2, with TRBD1 as a possible D gene (6 bases). Deletions cut 0 bases from V and 3 bases from J, with 8 bases between. This CDR3 is built from 14 residues. CDR1 and CDR2 from the germline V gene are MNHEY and SVGAGI.